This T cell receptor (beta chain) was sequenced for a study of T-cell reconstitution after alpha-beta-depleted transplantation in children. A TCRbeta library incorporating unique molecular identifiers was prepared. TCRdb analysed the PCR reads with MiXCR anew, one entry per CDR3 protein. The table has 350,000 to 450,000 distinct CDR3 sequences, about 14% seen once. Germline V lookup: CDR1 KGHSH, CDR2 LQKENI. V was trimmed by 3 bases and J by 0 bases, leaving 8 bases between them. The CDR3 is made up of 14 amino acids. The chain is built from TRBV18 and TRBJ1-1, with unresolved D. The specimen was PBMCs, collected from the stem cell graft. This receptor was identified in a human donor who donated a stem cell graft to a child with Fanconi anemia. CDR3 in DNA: TGTGCCAGCTCACCCCTAGTTATGAACACTGAAGCTTTCTTT. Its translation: CASSPLVMNTEAFF. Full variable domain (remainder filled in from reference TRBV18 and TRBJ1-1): NAGVMQNPRHLVRRRGQEARLRCSPMKGHSHVYWYRQLPEEGLKFMVYLQKENIIDESGMPKERFSAEFPKEGPSILRIQQVVRGDSAAYFCASSPLVMNTEAFFGQGTRLTVV.